These T cell receptor beta chains were read from a single sample in a study of T cells in Graves' hyperthyroidism and ophthalmopathy. TCRdb processed the multiplex PCR reads anew with MiXCR; each CDR3 protein has one entry. The table lists roughly 200,000 distinct CDR3 sequences, 17% of them singletons. Source material: blood. The receptor source for this set is a woman aged 50 to 60 with Graves' hyperthyroidism. The CDR3 runs from the conserved cysteine through the conserved F or W.

TRBJ1-1 | TRBV7-9 | CASSRPGGRTEAFF
TRBJ2-1 | TRBV19 | CASSIPTFSSYNEQFF
TRBJ2-6 | TRBV12-3/TRBV12-4 | CASSPGVPGANVLTF
TRBJ1-1 | TRBV2 | CASSEVGAGTSEAFF
TRBJ2-1 | TRBV6-1 | CASSEYSGRSAANEQFF
TRBJ2-7 | TRBV7-2 | CASSLASGGYEQYF
TRBJ1-2 | TRBV19 | CAGQGLYGYTF
TRBJ1-4 | TRBV5-6 | CASSTTLSGTGGINEKLFF
TRBJ2-5 | TRBV11-2 | CASSLGQLRRSQETQYF
TRBJ1-5 | TRBV6-5 | CASSSSLTGDQPQHF
TRBJ1-2 | TRBV7-2 | CASSFQVTANYGYTF
TRBJ1-2 | TRBV5-4 | CASSDDWEHGYTF
TRBJ1-6 | TRBV30 | CAGGQGDSPLHF